This T cell receptor beta chain was recorded in a study of glioma-infiltrating T cells. With regard to this clonotype: What it binds is not known. A junction end diverges from the germline sequence, so it may reflect a read error.

Using RNA template, CDR3s of TCR alpha and beta were amplified with iRepertoire arm-PCR. Tissue mRNA or PBMC total RNA, roughly 85-450 ng, went into one-step reverse transcription and amplification. TCRdb reprocessed the multiplex PCR reads with MiXCR, giving one entry per CDR3 protein. In the table there are approximately 110,000 distinct CDR3 sequences, less than 30% of which are singletons. General study findings and limits: Gliomas, especially low-grade, showed above-expected tissue-blood divergence; non-neoplastic patients showed below.

Germline values: CDR1 MNHEY, CDR2 SMNVEV (reference sequence). The CDR3 covers 19 residues. Sequencing input: glioma tissue, nonneoplastic brain tissue, or PBMCs (not recorded which). The chain links TRBV27 to TRBJ1-1; the D gene is possibly TRBD1 (5 bases). The TCR originated in a human donor with low-grade glioma or glioblastoma, undergoing nonglioma brain surgery, or in good health (not recorded which). The CDR3 nucleotides are TGTGCCAGCAGTTCGAAGGGACTTCTAATCTCGATGATGAACACTGAAACTTTCTTT. Translation: CASSSKGLLISMMNTETFF.